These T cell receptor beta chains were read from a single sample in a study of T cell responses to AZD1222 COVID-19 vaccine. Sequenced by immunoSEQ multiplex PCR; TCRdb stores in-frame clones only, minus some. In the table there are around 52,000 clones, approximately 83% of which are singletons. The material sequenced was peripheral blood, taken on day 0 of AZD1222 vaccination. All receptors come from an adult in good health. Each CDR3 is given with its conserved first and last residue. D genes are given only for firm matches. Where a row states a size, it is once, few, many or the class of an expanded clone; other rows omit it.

TGCGCCAGCAGCACCGGGGGACCCCTCCAAGAGACCCAGTACTTC,CASSTGGPLQETQYF,TRBJ2-5,TRBV5-1,-,-
TGTGCCAGCAGCTTTAATACGGGAGATACGCAGTATTTT,CASSFNTGDTQYF,TRBJ2-3,TRBV11-2,-,-
TGTGCCAGCAGCCTAGACTACACAGGGGGCCTAGGCCGGAACACTGAAGCTTTCTTT,CASSLDYTGGLGRNTEAFF,TRBJ1-1,TRBV3-1/TRBV3-2,-,TRBD1
TGCAGCGTTGAAGGGACTCCTCTAGGCGGCTACACCTTC,CSVEGTPLGGYTF,TRBJ1-2,TRBV29-1,once,-
TGCGCCAGCAGTGCGGACAGAGTCTATGGCTACACCTTC,CASSADRVYGYTF,TRBJ1-2,TRBV10-2,few,-
TGTGCCAGCAGTTACTCTACAGGGGTCGGTCCCACAGATACGCAGTATTTT,CASSYSTGVGPTDTQYF,TRBJ2-3,TRBV6-2/TRBV6-3,-,TRBD1
TGTGCCAGCAGTTTATCGGGGGCCCCTGTCGGCACCATATATTTT,CASSLSGAPVGTIYF,TRBJ1-3,TRBV27,-,-
TGTGCCAGCAGCTTATGGCGCTCTGGGGCCAACGTCCTGACTTTC,CASSLWRSGANVLTF,TRBJ2-6,TRBV13,-,-
TGTGCCAGCAGCTTAGGCTACCTGGGGGTGAACACTGAAGCTTTCTTT,CASSLGYLGVNTEAFF,TRBJ1-1,TRBV7-2,-,-
TGTGCCAGCGGGGTTTTACTGGTACCCCCTCTTGGCTACACCTTC,CASGVLLVPPLGYTF,TRBJ1-2,TRBV28,-,-
TGTGCCAGCAGTTCACAGGGGGCGGGGGAGACCCAGTACTTC,CASSSQGAGETQYF,TRBJ2-5,TRBV11-2,once,TRBD1
TGTGCCAGCAGCGGTGGGTGGACAGATTTGTCACCCCTCCACTTT,CASSGGWTDLSPLHF,TRBJ1-6,TRBV5-6,-,-